This passage covers 12 T cell receptor beta chains from one sample sequenced in a study of T-cell reconstitution after alpha-beta-depleted transplantation in children. Researchers prepared the TCRbeta library using unique molecular identifiers, the study reports. TCRdb re-called the PCR reads through MiXCR, storing one row per CDR3 protein. Of 530,000 or so distinct CDR3 sequences listed, 25% to 30% are singletons. The sample here was PBMCs, taken before TCRalphabeta/CD19-depleted stem cell transplant. The source of these receptors is a boy under two years old with Wiskott-Aldrich syndrome, due to receive a stem cell transplant.

This chain connects TRBV6-1 to TRBJ2-1; TRBD2 might be the D (6 bases). V was clipped by 4 bases and J by 4 bases, with 14 bases between them. CDR3 length equals 15 residues. CDR1 and CDR2 (germline): MNHNS, SASEGT. CDR3 nucleotide sequence: TGTGCCAGCAGTGCCATAGGGGACTTTTACAATGAGCAGTTCTTC. Amino acid sequence: CASSAIGDFYNEQFF.

This clonotype has more than one count but fewer than ten. The chain combines TRBV5-1 with TRBJ2-1; 10 positions match TRBD2. This CDR3 has 14 residues. After removal of 1 base from V and 9 bases from J, the junction contained 4 bases not matched to a gene. Germline CDR1 SGHRS, CDR2 YFSETQ. Written as DNA, the CDR3 is TGCGCCAGCAGCTTGACTAGCGGGAAGACTGAGCAGTTCTTC. It specifies CASSLTSGKTEQFF.

This clonotype was recorded a few times. The rearrangement joins TRBV5-1 to TRBJ2-1, with no clear D. The germline V gene encodes CDR1 SGHRS and CDR2 YFSETQ. The CDR3 contains 15 residues. The germline V and J ends were trimmed by 4 bases and 1 base, with 12 bases remaining between them. CDR3 protein: CASSPFGPSYNEQFF. Here the CDR3 DNA reads TGCGCCAGCAGCCCCTTCGGGCCATCCTACAATGAGCAGTTCTTC.

The CDR3, as DNA: TGCGCCAGCAGCTTACTAGCGGCCGACTTGAATGAGCAGTTCTTC. Its translation is CASSLLAADLNEQFF. This chain joins TRBV5-1 and TRBJ2-1; 8 nucleotides line up with TRBD2. The V gene's germline CDR1 is SGHRS and CDR2 YFSETQ. This CDR3 is built from 15 residues. V lost 2 bases and J lost 7; bases outside the gene matches: 8. Variable domain in full (rest from reference TRBV5-1 and TRBJ2-1): KAGVTQTPRYLIKTRGQQVTLSCSPISGHRSVSWYQQTPGQGLQFLFEYFSETQRNKGNFPGRFSGRQFSNSRSEMNVSTLELGDSALYLCASSLLAADLNEQFFGPGTRLTVL.

This clonotype was seen a handful of times. J is TRBJ2-2 and V is TRBV5-1; no reliable D call. The germline gives CDR1 SGHRS, CDR2 YFSETQ. The CDR3 loop spans 12 amino acids. V gave up 4 bases and J gave up 7 bases, with 8 bases separating them. In DNA, the CDR3 is TGCGCCAGCAGCCTCCCTGGCGGGGAGCTGTTTTTT. It codes for CASSLPGGELFF.

The V and J genes are TRBV10-3 and TRBJ1-1; D gene ambiguous. V was pared by 0 bases and J by 8 bases, with 13 bases between. The germline V gene encodes CDR1 ENHRY and CDR2 SYGVKD. The CDR3 has 14 residues. CDR3 DNA sequence: TGTGCCATCAGTGAGTCGCGCGGACTGGAGGAAGCTTTCTTT. Translated: CAISESRGLEEAFF.

This clonotype has only a few counts. This chain joins TRBV20-1 and TRBJ2-3, with 9 bases fitting TRBD1. The trim removed 5 bases at V and 3 bases at J, leaving 9 bases unmatched. Per germline, CDR1 DFQATT and CDR2 SNEGSKA (reference sequence). This CDR3 comprises 15 residues. CDR3 nucleotide sequence: TGCAGTGCTTCCCGGGACAGGGTTTGGACAGATACGCAGTATTTT. It is translated as CSASRDRVWTDTQYF.

The V gene is TRBV21-1, the J gene TRBJ2-1; the table's TRBD1 call for D was not verified on the DNA. TRBV21-1 is deemed a pseudogene. CDR3 length equals 17 residues. The CDR3 reads CASSKRIGDRTYNEQFF. The CDR3, as DNA: TGTGCCAGCAGCAAACGTATAGGGGACAGGACCTACAATGAGCAGTTCTTC.

This rearrangement joins TRBV5-1 to TRBJ2-3; D is undetermined. V lost 1 base to trimming and J lost 0 bases, with 9 bases between them. CDR3 length equals 15 residues. Per the germline V gene, CDR1 is SGHRS and CDR2 is YFSETQ. The DNA of the CDR3 is TGCGCCAGCAGCTTGATGACGGATAGCACAGATACGCAGTATTTT. Protein product: CASSLMTDSTDTQYF.

The chain has TRBV5-1 and TRBJ2-5; D call uncertain. The CDR3 length is 16 residues. Germline lookup yields CDR1 SGHRS and CDR2 YFSETQ. With 0 bases removed from V and 4 bases from J, the gap between germline ends came to 16 bases. The CDR3 DNA reads TGCGCCAGCAGCTTGGAGGCAGGAGCTCCCTCAGAGACCCAGTACTTC. Protein sequence: CASSLEAGAPSETQYF. The complete variable domain, with remaining parts taken from reference TRBV5-1 and TRBJ2-5, reads KAGVTQTPRYLIKTRGQQVTLSCSPISGHRSVSWYQQTPGQGLQFLFEYFSETQRNKGNFPGRFSGRQFSNSRSEMNVSTLELGDSALYLCASSLEAGAPSETQYFGPGTRLLVL.

The gene calls are TRBV5-6 and TRBJ1-2; weak D call: TRBD1 (6 bases). CDR3 length equals 13 residues. Trimming took 5 bases from V and 8 from J, leaving 16 bases between them. Germline CDR1 SGHDT, CDR2 YYEEEE. The DNA of the CDR3 is TGTGCCAGCAGTTTCTCAGGGGCGAGCGGCTACACCTTC. Translating it yields CASSFSGASGYTF.

This clonotype appeared a few times. The chain recombines TRBV20-1 with TRBJ2-1; D possibly corresponds to TRBD2 (6 bases). The CDR3 runs to 12 residues. The germline V gene has CDR1 DFQATT and CDR2 SNEGSKA (reference sequence). Trimming removed 3 bases from V and 6 bases from J, with 9 bases in between. The CDR3 sequence is CSARWDFNEQFF. The CDR3, as DNA: TGCAGTGCTAGGTGGGACTTCAATGAGCAGTTCTTC.